The 25 T cell receptor beta chains presented below share a single source sample, sequenced in a study of T-cell reconstitution after alpha-beta-depleted transplantation in children. The authors prepared the TCRbeta library with unique molecular identifiers. A single record per CDR3 protein comes from TCRdb applying MiXCR to the PCR reads. The sample records about 400,000 distinct CDR3 sequences, roughly 16% being singletons. The sequencing here drew on PBMCs, mostly from graft donor cells, taken 360 days after TCRalphabeta/CD19-depleted stem cell transplant. All receptors derive from a boy under two years old who had a stem cell transplant for Wiskott-Aldrich syndrome, so the T cells may come from the graft donor.

This clonotype was seen a handful of times. The V and J genes are TRBV6-2 or TRBV6-3 and TRBJ2-1; TRBD2 matches 7 bases. The trim removed 4 bases at V and 8 bases at J, leaving 17 bases unmatched. Per the germline V gene, CDR1 is MNHEY and CDR2 is SVGEGT. This CDR3 comprises 17 residues. CDR3 loop: CASSFPRLAHISHEQFF. CDR3 bases: TGTGCCAGCAGTTTCCCCCGACTAGCCCACATTAGCCATGAGCAGTTCTTC.

This clonotype occurred a few times. The chain is built from TRBV12-3 or TRBV12-4 and TRBJ2-2, with D perhaps being TRBD1 or TRBD2 (5 bases each). The CDR3 extends over 15 amino acids. V gave up 2 bases and J gave up 5 bases, with 12 bases separating them. In DNA form, the CDR3 reads TGTGCCAGCAGTTTATGGGACCCGAGGACCGGGGAGCTGTTTTTT. Translated: CASSLWDPRTGELFF.

The genes are TRBV11-2 and TRBJ2-7; D perhaps matches TRBD2 (6 bases). V shed 1 base and J shed 2 bases, with 12 bases lying between them. The V gene's germline CDR1 is SGHAT and CDR2 FQNNGV. CDR3 length equals 15 residues. Here the CDR3 DNA reads TGTGCCAGCAGCTTAGGTGGCGGGGAGGCCTACGAGCAGTACTTC. Translation gives CASSLGGGEAYEQYF.

In this sample, this clonotype turned up a few times. The CDR3 bases are TGTGCCAGCAGTTTTTCAGGGAGGAAGGATGAAAAACTGTTTTTT. It encodes CASSFSGRKDEKLFF. The V and J genes are TRBV12-3 or TRBV12-4 and TRBJ1-4; D is perhaps TRBD1 (5 bases). CDR3 length: 15 residues. The V end was cut by 3 bases, the J end by 6 bases, with 14 bases between.

This clonotype was recorded a few times. The DNA of the CDR3 is TGTGCCAGCAGCTATGGGTCCAAATCTGGAAACACCATATATTTT. It encodes CASSYGSKSGNTIYF. The chain is built from TRBV7-9 and TRBJ1-3; no firm D call. This CDR3 is 15 amino acids long. Germline V gene data show CDR1 as SEHNR and CDR2 as FQNEAQ (reference sequence). The V and J ends lost 4 bases and 1 base respectively, with 11 bases between them.

This clonotype has more than one count but fewer than ten. The chain joins TRBV10-3 to TRBJ2-7, with D perhaps matching TRBD1 (5 bases). The V end lost 4 bases, the J end lost 0 bases, and 16 bases lay between the germline ends. Germline assignment: CDR1 ENHRY and CDR2 SYGVKD. This CDR3 region has 16 residues. The CDR3 reads CAISGAGKRSSYEQYF. The CDR3 DNA is TGTGCCATCAGTGGAGCAGGGAAAAGGAGCTCCTACGAGCAGTACTTC.

The V gene is TRBV29-1, the J gene TRBJ2-1; D uncertain. Germline CDR1 is SQVTM and CDR2 is ANQGSEA. V lost 4 bases to trimming and J lost 12 bases, with 4 bases between them. The CDR3 runs to 8 residues. The CDR3 loop is CSVGRQFF. Here the CDR3 DNA reads TGCAGCGTTGGAAGGCAGTTCTTC.

The rearrangement joins TRBV7-8 to TRBJ1-1, with TRBD1 matching 7 bases. With 8 bases clipped from V and 3 bases from J, the junction kept 6 bases outside the gene matches. Germline CDR1 is SGHVS and CDR2 is FQNEAQ. This CDR3 spans 13 amino acids. CDR3 amino acids: CASRRQGYTEAFF. CDR3 DNA sequence: TGTGCCAGCCGAAGACAGGGATACACTGAAGCTTTCTTT.

As for this clonotype: At one of its ends the junction is not consistent with the germline gene, which may arise from a read error. The chain carries TRBV5-1 and TRBJ2-7, with TRBD1 matching over 8 bases. The CDR3 has 14 residues. CDR1 is SGHRS, CDR2 YFSETQ, per germline. CDR3 loop: CASRHGQGKYAQYF. In nucleotides, the CDR3 is TGCGCCAGCAGGCATGGACAGGGAAAATACGCGCAGTACTTC. The entire variable domain, with the rest obtained from reference TRBV5-1 and TRBJ2-7, is as follows: KAGVTQTPRYLIKTRGQQVTLSCSPISGHRSVSWYQQTPGQGLQFLFEYFSETQRNKGNFPGRFSGRQFSNSRSEMNVSTLELGDSALYLCASRHGQGKYAQYFGPGTRLTVT.

This clonotype was counted between two and nine times. V usage is TRBV29-1 and J usage is TRBJ2-5, with D unresolved. V was trimmed by 4 bases and J by 0 bases, leaving 18 bases between them. Germline CDR1 is SQVTM and CDR2 is ANQGSEA. The CDR3 runs 16 residues. Here the CDR3 DNA reads TGCAGCGTTGCCCCCCTACTACAATTGTACCAAGAGACCCAGTACTTC. The encoded protein is CSVAPLLQLYQETQYF.

This clonotype showed up many times. One junction end disagrees with the germline gene, perhaps due to a read error. The V gene is TRBV5-1, the J gene TRBJ2-7; possible D gene TRBD1, 6 bases. The germline V gene has CDR1 SGHRS and CDR2 YFSETQ. CDR3 length: 14 amino acids. The DNA of the CDR3 is TGTGCCAGCAGCCTCACAGGGAGCTCCTACGAGCAGTACTTC. It encodes CASSLTGSSYEQYF.

The table lists this clonotype with a few counts. The V gene is TRBV24-1, the J gene TRBJ2-3, with 11 bases lining up with TRBD2. Germline-derived CDR1 and CDR2 are KGHDR and SFDVKD. V lost 1 base and J lost 1; bases outside the gene matches: 3. This CDR3 spans 17 amino acids. CDR3 in amino acids: CATSDFSGGAGTDTQYF. CDR3 nucleotides: TGTGCCACCAGTGATTTTAGCGGGGGGGCCGGCACAGATACGCAGTATTTT.

CDR3 region: CASSLRSHSGVEETQYF. The CDR3 nucleotides read TGTGCCAGCAGTTTAAGAAGCCATAGCGGGGTTGAAGAGACCCAGTACTTC. The chain is built from TRBV12-3 or TRBV12-4 and TRBJ2-5, with TRBD2 matching 8 bases. Unmatched junction bases numbered 11, after V lost 2 bases and J lost 3 bases. The length of the CDR3 is 17 residues.

This clonotype has only a few counts. This chain uses TRBV7-9 with TRBJ2-2; tentatively, D is TRBD1 or TRBD2 (6 bases each). Germline V gives CDR1 SEHNR, CDR2 FQNEAQ (reference sequence). There are 17 residues in the CDR3. V lost 5 bases to trimming and J lost 4 bases, with 20 bases between them. The CDR3 region has the DNA TGTGCCAGCAGCCCGCGGGGAAGGACGGGGGCCACCGGGGAGCTGTTTTTT. It codes for CASSPRGRTGATGELFF. Full variable domain (missing parts from reference TRBV7-9 and TRBJ2-2): DTGVSQNPRHKITKRGQNVTFRCDPISEHNRLYWYRQTLGQGPEFLTYFQNEAQLEKSRLLSDRFSAERPKGSFSTLEIQRTEQGDSAMYLCASSPRGRTGATGELFFGEGSRLTVL.

This clonotype appeared a few times. V usage is TRBV25-1 and J usage is TRBJ2-2; 13 nucleotides line up with TRBD2. This CDR3 spans 15 amino acids. In germline, CDR1 is MGHDK, CDR2 SYGVNS. The junction had 1 base not matched to a gene; V was cut back by 4 bases and J by 5 bases. The CDR3 region is CASSVGLAGTGELFF. For the CDR3, the DNA is TGTGCCAGCAGTGTGGGACTAGCGGGGACCGGGGAGCTGTTTTTT.

This clonotype was observed a single time. Because the CDR3 is missing its conserved closing phenylalanine or tryptophan, this is likely a read error. The V and J genes are TRBV11-1 and TRBJ2-1; 9 bases map to TRBD2. This CDR3 region has 18 residues. CDR1 and CDR2 from the germline V gene are SGHAT and FQDESV (reference sequence). CDR3 sequence: CASSLAGLAGIPYNEQFL. DNA of the CDR3: TGTGCCAGCAGCCTAGCGGGGCTAGCGGGGATCCCCTACAATGAGCAGTTCCTC.

This clonotype came up a few times. This chain uses TRBV12-3 or TRBV12-4 with TRBJ1-6; no clear D. The CDR3 consists of 15 residues. Trimming pared 6 bases from V and 0 bases from J, leaving 9 bases between. CDR3 in DNA: TGTGCCAGCAGAAAAATAAGCTCCTATAATTCACCCCTCCACTTT. It yields the protein CASRKISSYNSPLHF.

The chain has TRBV5-1 and TRBJ2-7; D gene ambiguous. V gave up 5 bases and J gave up 6 bases, with 9 bases separating them. Germline CDR1 is SGHRS and CDR2 is YFSETQ. The CDR3 covers 11 residues. In DNA form, the CDR3 reads TGCGCCAGCAGACTAACCTCCGAGCAGTACTTC. It specifies CASRLTSEQYF.

The V and J genes are TRBV20-1 and TRBJ2-7; 9 nucleotides align to TRBD2. V was pared by 0 bases and J by 6 bases, with 9 bases of the junction left unmatched. The length of the CDR3 is 15 residues. CDR1 is DFQATT and CDR2 is SNEGSKA in the germline V gene (reference sequence). The CDR3 loop is CSARDLAGDFGEQYF. The CDR3 bases are TGCAGTGCTAGAGACTTAGCGGGAGATTTTGGCGAGCAGTACTTC.

The sample holds a few counts of this clonotype. The gene calls are TRBV12-3 or TRBV12-4 and TRBJ2-1, with 9 bases matching TRBD2. CDR3 length equals 16 residues. J gave up 4 bases and V 0 bases, and 4 bases lay outside the gene matches. The CDR3 loop reads CASSLAVAGDYNEQFF. Written as DNA, the CDR3 is TGTGCCAGCAGTTTAGCGGTAGCGGGAGATTACAATGAGCAGTTCTTC.

In this sample, this clonotype turned up many times. The chain links TRBV5-1 to TRBJ1-5; D gene ambiguous. Germline CDR1 and CDR2: SGHRS and YFSETQ. This CDR3 is 13 amino acids long. V was cut by 0 bases and J by 0 bases, with 1 base left in between. The CDR3 nucleotides are TGCGCCAGCAGCTTGGATAGCAATCAGCCCCAGCATTTT. Residues: CASSLDSNQPQHF. Using reference TRBV5-1 and TRBJ1-5 for the parts outside the CDR3, the full variable domain is KAGVTQTPRYLIKTRGQQVTLSCSPISGHRSVSWYQQTPGQGLQFLFEYFSETQRNKGNFPGRFSGRQFSNSRSEMNVSTLELGDSALYLCASSLDSNQPQHFGDGTRLSIL.

This clonotype was observed a few times. The chain couples TRBV27 to TRBJ2-7; no clear D gene. Looked up from germline, CDR1 is MNHEY and CDR2 is SMNVEV (reference sequence). Trimming left V 4 bases short and J 0 bases short, with 16 bases between. The CDR3 runs to 16 residues. The CDR3 bases are TGTGCCAGCAGTTCTCTAAGGGTAGCACACTCCTACGAGCAGTACTTC. This sequence encodes CASSSLRVAHSYEQYF.

V usage is TRBV6-2 or TRBV6-3 and J usage is TRBJ2-1; 7 bases fit TRBD2. The germline V gene has CDR1 MNHEY and CDR2 SVGEGT. The length of the CDR3 is 14 residues. Trimming took 11 bases from V and 2 from J; bases not matched to a gene: 9. The CDR3 spells CASQRTRTYNEQFF. As DNA, the CDR3 is TGTGCCTCCCAAAGGACTAGAACCTACAATGAGCAGTTCTTC.

This chain connects TRBV10-3 to TRBJ2-1; 9 bases align to TRBD2. Germline-derived CDR1 and CDR2 are ENHRY and SYGVKD. The CDR3 loop spans 15 amino acids. The V segment lost 0 bases and the J segment 7 bases; nucleotides outside the gene matches: 4. This CDR3 reads CAISESMAGGNEQFF. CDR3 nucleotide sequence: TGTGCCATCAGTGAGTCTATGGCGGGAGGGAATGAGCAGTTCTTC.

This chain uses TRBV30 with TRBJ2-3; D not certain. CDR1 is GTSNPN, CDR2 SVGIG, per germline (reference sequence). The CDR3 is 15 residues long. Trimming removed 1 base at V and 0 bases at J, with 11 bases between. For the CDR3, the DNA is TGTGCCTGGAGTGAGGGTTTTCGAAGCACAGATACGCAGTATTTT. This codes for CAWSEGFRSTDTQYF.